This T cell receptor (beta chain) was sequenced for a study of T cells after yellow fever vaccination. Study-level findings and limits: Contaminating bulk clonotypes could be abundant in FACS-sorted repertoires. By day 5 rather than day 15, the secondary response had peaked, though it was weaker. Reappearance after the booster was seen for most primary-vaccination clones, at 96% CD4 and 70% to 90% CD8.

TCRdb itself ran the 5' RACE reads through MiXCR, one entry per CDR3 protein. The sample includes 80,000 to 100,000 distinct CDR3 sequences, about 8.8% of them seen just once. Germline-derived CDR1 and CDR2 are MRHNA and SNTAGT. With 0 bases removed from V and 5 bases from J, the gap between germline ends came to 7 bases. This CDR3 contains 13 residues. Here the sequenced sample was CD8+ T cells not binding an NS4B(214-222) dextramer, sorted from PBMCs, taken less than 16 days after the first yellow fever vaccination. The chain carries TRBV6-4 and TRBJ1-1; D not resolved. This sequence was found in a man younger than 35 who received the YFV17D yellow fever vaccine. Written as DNA, the CDR3 is TGTGCCAGCAGTGACTCCGGGAGGACTGAAGCTTTCTTT. Protein product: CASSDSGRTEAFF.